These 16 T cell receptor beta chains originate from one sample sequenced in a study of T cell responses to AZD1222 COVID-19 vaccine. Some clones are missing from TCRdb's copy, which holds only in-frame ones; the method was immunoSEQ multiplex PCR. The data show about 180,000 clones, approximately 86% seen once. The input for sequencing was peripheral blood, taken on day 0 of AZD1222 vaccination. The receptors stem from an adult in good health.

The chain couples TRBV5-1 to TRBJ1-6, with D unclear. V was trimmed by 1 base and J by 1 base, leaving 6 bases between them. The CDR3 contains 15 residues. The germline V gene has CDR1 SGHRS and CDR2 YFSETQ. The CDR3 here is CASSLSGSYNSPLHF. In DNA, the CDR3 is TGCGCCAGCAGCTTGTCGGGATCCTATAATTCACCCCTCCACTTT.

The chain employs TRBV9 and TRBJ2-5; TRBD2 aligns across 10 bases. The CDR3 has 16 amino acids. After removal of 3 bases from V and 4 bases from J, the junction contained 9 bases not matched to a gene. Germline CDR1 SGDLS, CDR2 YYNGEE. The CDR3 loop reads CASSASGGALGETQYF. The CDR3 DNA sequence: TGTGCCAGCAGCGCAAGCGGGGGGGCCCTTGGAGAGACCCAGTACTTC.

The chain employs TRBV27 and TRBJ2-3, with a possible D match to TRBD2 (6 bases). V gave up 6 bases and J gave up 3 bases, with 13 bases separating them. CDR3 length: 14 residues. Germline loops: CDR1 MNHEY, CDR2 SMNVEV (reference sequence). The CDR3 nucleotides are TGTGCCAGCAGCCTGGGACTCCAAACAGATACGCAGTATTTT. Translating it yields CASSLGLQTDTQYF.

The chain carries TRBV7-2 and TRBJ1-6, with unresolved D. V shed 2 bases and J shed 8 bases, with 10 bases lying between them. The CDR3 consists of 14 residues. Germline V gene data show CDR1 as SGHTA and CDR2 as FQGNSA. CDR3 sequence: CASSLRGFDSPLHF. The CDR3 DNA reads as TGTGCCAGCAGCTTACGCGGTTTTGATTCACCCCTCCACTTT.

The CDR3 is CASSHLRDSRNYGYTF. The CDR3 DNA sequence: TGTGCCAGCAGCCACCTCCGGGACTCCAGGAACTATGGCTACACCTTC. The rearrangement uses TRBV14 and TRBJ1-2; D is possibly TRBD1 (5 bases). Trimming removed 3 bases from V and 2 bases from J, with 16 bases in between. In germline, CDR1 is SGHDN, CDR2 FVKESK. This CDR3 comprises 16 residues.

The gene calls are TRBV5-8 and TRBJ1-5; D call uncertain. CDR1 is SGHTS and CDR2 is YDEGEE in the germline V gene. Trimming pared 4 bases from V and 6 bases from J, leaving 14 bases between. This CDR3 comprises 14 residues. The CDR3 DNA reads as TGTGCCAGCAGCAGGAGGGCCGAAAGTCAGCCCCAGCATTTT. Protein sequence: CASSRRAESQPQHF.

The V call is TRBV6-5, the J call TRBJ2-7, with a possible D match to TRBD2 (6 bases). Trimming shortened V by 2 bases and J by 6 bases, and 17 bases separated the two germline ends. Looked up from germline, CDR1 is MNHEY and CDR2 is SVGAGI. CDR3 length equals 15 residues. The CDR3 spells CASSYAGNSLLEQYF. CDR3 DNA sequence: TGTGCCAGCAGTTACGCGGGGAACTCCCTACTCGAGCAGTACTTC.

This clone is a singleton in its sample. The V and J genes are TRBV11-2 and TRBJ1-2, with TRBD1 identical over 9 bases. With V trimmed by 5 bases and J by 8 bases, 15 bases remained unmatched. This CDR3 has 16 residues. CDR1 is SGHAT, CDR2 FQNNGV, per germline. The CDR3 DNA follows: TGTGCCAGCAGCACTAGCCCTACAGGGGGCGCGAAGGGCTACACCTTC. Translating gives CASSTSPTGGAKGYTF.

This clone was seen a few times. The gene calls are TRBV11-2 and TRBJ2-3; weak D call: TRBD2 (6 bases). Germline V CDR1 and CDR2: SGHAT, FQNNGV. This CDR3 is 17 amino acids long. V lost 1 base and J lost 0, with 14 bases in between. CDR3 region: CASSLGIMGGSTDTQYF. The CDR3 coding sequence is TGTGCCAGCAGCTTAGGGATCATGGGGGGAAGCACAGATACGCAGTATTTT.

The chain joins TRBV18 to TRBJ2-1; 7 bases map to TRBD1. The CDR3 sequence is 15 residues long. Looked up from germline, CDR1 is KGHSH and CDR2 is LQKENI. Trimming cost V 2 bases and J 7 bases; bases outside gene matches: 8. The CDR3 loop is CASSPETGIRNEQFF. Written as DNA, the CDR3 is TGTGCCAGCTCACCAGAGACAGGGATAAGAAATGAGCAGTTCTTC. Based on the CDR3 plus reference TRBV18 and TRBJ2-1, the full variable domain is NAGVMQNPRHLVRRRGQEARLRCSPMKGHSHVYWYRQLPEEGLKFMVYLQKENIIDESGMPKERFSAEFPKEGPSILRIQQVVRGDSAAYFCASSPETGIRNEQFFGPGTRLTVL.

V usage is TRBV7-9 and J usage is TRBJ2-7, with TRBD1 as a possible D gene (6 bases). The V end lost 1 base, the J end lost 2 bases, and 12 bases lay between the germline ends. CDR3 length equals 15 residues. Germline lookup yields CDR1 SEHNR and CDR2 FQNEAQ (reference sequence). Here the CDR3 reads CASSLVAGATYEQYF. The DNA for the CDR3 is TGTGCCAGCAGCTTAGTGGCAGGGGCGACCTACGAGCAGTACTTC.

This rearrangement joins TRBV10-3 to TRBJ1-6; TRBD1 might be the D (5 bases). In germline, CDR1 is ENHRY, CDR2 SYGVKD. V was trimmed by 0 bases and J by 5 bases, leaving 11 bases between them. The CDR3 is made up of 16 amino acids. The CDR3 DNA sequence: TGTGCCATCAGTGAGTCTTGGCAGGGAAATAATTCACCCCTCCACTTT. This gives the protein CAISESWQGNNSPLHF.

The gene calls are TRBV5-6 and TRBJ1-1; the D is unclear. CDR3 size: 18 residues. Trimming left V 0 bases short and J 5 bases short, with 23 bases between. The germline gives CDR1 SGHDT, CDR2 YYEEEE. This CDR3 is CASSLGRLGSSWGTEAFF. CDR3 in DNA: TGTGCCAGCAGCTTGGGGCGTTTGGGGAGTAGTTGGGGAACTGAAGCTTTCTTT.

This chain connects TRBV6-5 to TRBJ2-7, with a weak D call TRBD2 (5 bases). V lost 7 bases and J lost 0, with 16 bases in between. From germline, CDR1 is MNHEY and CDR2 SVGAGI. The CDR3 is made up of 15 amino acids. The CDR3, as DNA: TGTGCCAGCACGAGGTGGACTGGCAGCTCCTACGAGCAGTACTTC. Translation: CASTRWTGSSYEQYF.

CDR3 coding DNA: TGTGCCAGCAGCCCCCTTGACAGGCGAGATGGCTACACCTTC. Its translation: CASSPLDRRDGYTF. This chain links TRBV3-1 (or the pseudogene TRBV3-2) with TRBJ1-2; TRBD1 is a possible D gene (6 bases). Between the trimmed V and J ends, which lost 4 bases and 6 bases, there was a span of 15 bases. The CDR3 runs to 14 residues. Germline V gene lookup returns CDR1 LGHDT and CDR2 YNNKEL (reference sequence).

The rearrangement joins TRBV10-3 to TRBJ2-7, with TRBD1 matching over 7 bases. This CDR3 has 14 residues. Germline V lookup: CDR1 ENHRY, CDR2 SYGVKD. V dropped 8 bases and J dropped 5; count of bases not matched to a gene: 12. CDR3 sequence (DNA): TGTGCCATCGGATTGACAGGGAACGCCGACGAGCAGTACTTC. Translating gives CAIGLTGNADEQYF.